Below are 28 T cell receptor beta chains sequenced from a single sample in a study of cytomegalovirus exposure and HLA in healthy donors. This PCR relied on a set of 60 Vbeta primers and 13 Jbeta primers. Profiled with immunoSEQ multiplex PCR; TCRdb holds only in-frame clones, not every one. The sample holds around 120,000 clones, roughly 77% seen once. Sequenced input: PBMCs. The origin of the receptors is a young man in good health and CMV-seronegative.

The CDR3 region is CASPGEVNEQFF. The CDR3 nucleotides are TGTGCCAGCCCCGGGGAGGTCAATGAGCAGTTCTTC. The chain combines TRBV27 with TRBJ2-1, with D tentatively TRBD2 (6 bases). This CDR3 has 12 residues. Germline CDR1 and CDR2: MNHEY and SMNVEV (reference sequence). Trimming left V 8 bases short and J 6 bases short, with 11 bases between.

This clone was found once. V is TRBV19 and J is TRBJ1-1; D may be TRBD1 (5 bases). The CDR3 has 13 amino acids. Trimming stripped 7 bases from V and 0 bases from J, with 9 bases between. In germline, CDR1 is LNHDA, CDR2 SQIVND (reference sequence). CDR3 region: CASKEGMNTEAFF. CDR3 in DNA: TGTGCCAGTAAGGAGGGGATGAACACTGAAGCTTTCTTT.

This chain uses TRBV9 with TRBJ1-5; the D gene is possibly TRBD1 (5 bases). Germline V lookup: CDR1 SGDLS, CDR2 YYNGEE. V lost 3 bases to trimming and J lost 3 bases, with 10 bases between them. The CDR3 is 14 residues long. CDR3 DNA sequence: TGTGCCAGCAGCGCGCAGGGAAACAATCAGCCCCAGCATTTT. Translation: CASSAQGNNQPQHF.

The rearrangement joins TRBV7-6 to TRBJ1-1; tentative D call: TRBD1 (5 bases). Trimming removed 1 base from V and 4 bases from J, with 7 bases in between. CDR1 is SGHVS and CDR2 is FNYEAQ in the germline V gene. CDR3 length: 13 amino acids. In nucleotides, the CDR3 is TGTGCCAGCAGCTTAGGGACAATCACTGAAGCTTTCTTT. The encoded protein is CASSLGTITEAFF.

The chain has TRBV5-1 and TRBJ2-7; D is undetermined. Trimming left V 0 bases short and J 2 bases short, with 6 bases between. Germline V lookup: CDR1 SGHRS, CDR2 YFSETQ. This CDR3 has 13 residues. CDR3 nucleotide sequence: TGCGCCAGCAGCTTGGACGGTACCTACGAGCAGTACTTC. Its protein product is CASSLDGTYEQYF. Together with reference TRBV5-1 and TRBJ2-7, the CDR3 gives the full variable domain: KAGVTQTPRYLIKTRGQQVTLSCSPISGHRSVSWYQQTPGQGLQFLFEYFSETQRNKGNFPGRFSGRQFSNSRSEMNVSTLELGDSALYLCASSLDGTYEQYFGPGTRLTVT.

The V gene is TRBV7-2, the J gene TRBJ2-2, with TRBD1 matching over 9 bases. The junction had 10 bases not matched to a gene; V was cut back by 5 bases and J by 6 bases. CDR1 and CDR2 from the germline V gene are SGHTA and FQGNSA. This CDR3 has 16 amino acids. CDR3 residues: CASSPAGTGLAGELFF. CDR3 bases: TGTGCCAGCAGCCCAGCCGGGACAGGGTTGGCCGGGGAGCTGTTTTTT.

This chain uses TRBV2 with TRBJ2-3; 7 nucleotides agree with TRBD2. From germline, CDR1 is SNHLY and CDR2 FYNNEI. This CDR3 has 14 residues. The V and J ends lost 8 bases and 6 bases, in that order; junction bases with no gene match: 11. This CDR3 is CASLGTTIRDTQYF. The CDR3 DNA sequence: TGTGCCAGCCTGGGGACTACGATCAGGGATACGCAGTATTTT.

This chain connects TRBV7-3 to TRBJ2-7; the D is unclear. Between the trimmed V and J ends, which lost 0 bases and 5 bases, there was a span of 8 bases. Germline V gene lookup returns CDR1 SGHTA and CDR2 FQGTGA. The CDR3 length is 13 residues. In DNA form, the CDR3 reads TGTGCCAGCAGCTTAACGTTTTCGGACGAGCAGTACTTC. This encodes CASSLTFSDEQYF.

CDR3 protein: CASSYSGGAGETQYF. The CDR3 DNA reads as TGTGCCAGCAGTTACAGCGGGGGGGCGGGAGAGACCCAGTACTTC. The chain recombines TRBV6-5 with TRBJ2-5; 10 bases match TRBD2. The V gene end was trimmed by 2 bases and the J gene end by 4 bases; junction bases not matched to a gene: 4. The CDR3 extends over 15 amino acids. Germline CDR1 MNHEY, CDR2 SVGAGI.

This chain links TRBV13 with TRBJ1-1; D is unclear. Trimming cost V 5 bases and J 0 bases, with 13 bases left between them. CDR1 PRHDT and CDR2 FYEKMQ come from the germline V gene (reference sequence). This CDR3 has 15 amino acids. CDR3 in DNA: TGTGCCAGCAGCCTTCGGTCGCTTTTGAACACTGAAGCTTTCTTT. Its translation: CASSLRSLLNTEAFF.

CDR3 sequence reads: CASRSFGERGGREQFF. The CDR3 nucleotides are TGTGCCAGCAGATCATTCGGGGAGCGGGGGGGCCGGGAGCAGTTCTTC. The chain has TRBV5-4 and TRBJ2-1; 10 nucleotides line up with TRBD2. Germline V lookup: CDR1 SGHNT, CDR2 YYREEE (reference sequence). The CDR3 spans 16 residues. The V gene end was trimmed by 5 bases and the J gene end by 10 bases; junction bases not matched to a gene: 15.

The chain links TRBV7-6 to TRBJ2-7; tentatively, D is TRBD2 (5 bases). The germline V gene encodes CDR1 SGHVS and CDR2 FNYEAQ. V was cut by 5 bases and J by 2 bases, with 19 bases left in between. The CDR3 sequence is 16 residues long. In DNA form, the CDR3 reads TGTGCCAGCAGCGCCAGCCCCCGCGGAGGAGCCTACGAGCAGTACTTC. Encoded protein: CASSASPRGGAYEQYF.

V and J are TRBV27 and TRBJ2-5; the D gene is possibly TRBD2 (5 bases). With the DNA end fitting TRBJ2-7 better, the J assignment may be wrong. The germline V gene encodes CDR1 MNHEY and CDR2 SMNVEV (reference sequence). The CDR3 is made up of 14 amino acids. The CDR3 DNA follows: TGTGCCAGCAGTCCTCGGACTGGATCCAACGAGCAGTACTTC. Its translation is CASSPRTGSNEQYF.

The chain employs TRBV15 and TRBJ2-5; no clear D. Between the trimmed V and J ends, which lost 0 bases and 5 bases, there was a span of 10 bases. The CDR3 runs 14 residues. CDR1 is LNHNV and CDR2 is YYDKDF in the germline V gene (reference sequence). The DNA of the CDR3 is TGTGCCACCAGCAGAGATCAAGCTTCGGAGACCCAGTACTTC. Residues: CATSRDQASETQYF.

The genes are TRBV2 and TRBJ2-3; no reliable D call. The germline V gene has CDR1 SNHLY and CDR2 FYNNEI. CDR3 length equals 14 residues. Trimming took 5 bases from V and 1 from J, leaving 10 bases between them. CDR3 coding DNA: TGTGCCAGCAGTTTAATTTCGGGCACAGATACGCAGTATTTT. Its protein is CASSLISGTDTQYF.

The chain recombines TRBV12-5 with TRBJ1-2; D unresolved. This CDR3 has 13 amino acids. V was cut by 2 bases and J by 6 bases, with 10 bases left in between. Per germline, CDR1 LGHNT and CDR2 FRNRAP. For the CDR3, the DNA is TGTGCTAGTGGTTTGTCCAGGTCTCATGGCTACACCTTC. Translating it yields CASGLSRSHGYTF.

This clone was observed a few times. This chain joins TRBV2 and TRBJ2-3; TRBD2 matches 8 bases. CDR3 length: 17 amino acids. From germline, CDR1 is SNHLY and CDR2 FYNNEI. V shed 7 bases and J 2 bases; nucleotides not matched to a gene: 14. CDR3 protein: CASIRGSAGGVTDTQYF. The CDR3 DNA follows: TGTGCCAGCATCCGTGGGAGTGCGGGGGGCGTCACAGATACGCAGTATTTT.

The J gene is TRBJ2-3, the V gene TRBV25-1; 9 bases align to TRBD2. J was trimmed by 0 bases and V by 1 base; bases with no gene match: 5. This CDR3 contains 17 residues. Germline loops: CDR1 MGHDK, CDR2 SYGVNS. The CDR3 DNA reads TGTGCCAGCAGTGAATCTACGCGGGGGGGAAGCACAGATACGCAGTATTTT. Its protein is CASSESTRGGSTDTQYF.

This clone has a single count. The chain employs TRBV7-8 and TRBJ2-3; 8 nucleotides align to TRBD2. The J segment lost 6 bases and the V segment lost 5 bases, leaving 10 bases of the junction unmatched. CDR3 length: 15 amino acids. Germline V gives CDR1 SGHVS, CDR2 FQNEAQ. DNA for the CDR3: TGTGCCAGCAGCCCCCTCGGGGGGGCGTCCGATACGCAGTATTTT. It specifies CASSPLGGASDTQYF.

V and J are TRBV19 and TRBJ1-6, with TRBD1 identical over 11 bases. The CDR3 loop spans 14 amino acids. Germline CDR1 reads LNHDA; CDR2 reads SQIVND (reference sequence). J lost 10 bases, V lost 4 bases, and 3 bases had no gene match. CDR3: CASSTGTGGSPLHF. The CDR3 DNA reads TGTGCCAGTAGTACCGGGACAGGGGGATCACCCCTCCACTTT. Drawing the rest from reference TRBV19 and TRBJ1-6, the complete variable domain is DGGITQSPKYLFRKEGQNVTLSCEQNLNHDAMYWYRQDPGQGLRLIYYSQIVNDFQKGDIAEGYSVSREKKESFPLTVTSAQKNPTAFYLCASSTGTGGSPLHFGNGTRLTVT.

The V call is TRBV7-9, the J call TRBJ1-6; TRBD1 matches 7 bases. Losses at the gene ends were 0 bases for V and 10 bases for J; bases not matched to a gene: 9. Germline values: CDR1 SEHNR, CDR2 FQNEAQ (reference sequence). This CDR3 has 16 amino acids. CDR3 DNA: TGTGCCAGCAGCTTAGCTTCAGGGGGAAAGGGATCACCCCTCCACTTT. This sequence encodes CASSLASGGKGSPLHF.

Notes on this clone: This sample includes further DNA sequences coding for the same CDR3. Written as DNA, the CDR3 is TGTGCCAGCAGCTTAACTGCGGGGCCCCCCACAGATACGCAGTATTTT. It encodes CASSLTAGPPTDTQYF. The rearrangement links TRBV7-3 to TRBJ2-3; TRBD2 is a possible D gene (6 bases). Germline-derived CDR1 and CDR2 are SGHTA and FQGTGA. The ends were cut back, 0 bases at V and 2 bases at J, with 12 bases in the middle. CDR3 length: 16 residues.

This chain uses TRBV5-6 with TRBJ1-5; D possibly corresponds to TRBD1 (5 bases). Per the germline V gene, CDR1 is SGHDT and CDR2 is YYEEEE. The germline V and J ends were trimmed by 0 bases and 7 bases, with 11 bases remaining between them. The CDR3 is made up of 14 amino acids. The DNA of the CDR3 is TGTGCCAGCAGCTTGGCGGGGGGATTGCAGCCCCAGCATTTT. Translating gives CASSLAGGLQPQHF.

CDR3 nucleotide sequence: TGTGCCAGCAGCTCCTACGGGACAGGGGACACCGGGGAGCTGTTTTTT. This gives the protein CASSSYGTGDTGELFF. The chain has TRBV11-1 and TRBJ2-2; 10 nucleotides line up with TRBD1. Trimming cost V 4 bases and J 3 bases; bases outside gene matches: 5. The CDR3 contains 16 residues. Germline V gene sequence: CDR1 SGHAT, CDR2 FQDESV (reference sequence).

The chain joins TRBV27 to TRBJ1-2, with D unclear. CDR1 MNHEY and CDR2 SMNVEV come from the germline V gene (reference sequence). Trimming removed 1 base at V and 2 bases at J, with 14 bases between. The CDR3 sequence is 16 residues long. The CDR3 DNA follows: TGTGCCAGCAGTTTATTTGCGGACTCTCTAAACTATGGCTACACCTTC. It yields the protein CASSLFADSLNYGYTF.

This sequence joins TRBV18 and TRBJ2-2; possibly TRBD2 for D (6 bases). CDR1 is KGHSH and CDR2 is LQKENI in the germline V gene. V was cut by 2 bases and J by 4 bases, with 14 bases left in between. This CDR3 is 16 amino acids long. In DNA, the CDR3 is TGTGCCAGCTCACCAAAAGGAGGGTTTAGCACCGGGGAGCTGTTTTTT. It specifies CASSPKGGFSTGELFF.

The rearrangement uses TRBV6-1 and TRBJ1-1, with D unresolved. The germline V gene has CDR1 MNHNS and CDR2 SASEGT. Deletions cut 3 bases from V and 5 bases from J, with 10 bases between. The CDR3 totals 13 residues. The DNA for the CDR3 is TGTGCCAGCAGTGACAATCGGGATACTGAAGCTTTCTTT. Its protein is CASSDNRDTEAFF.

The CDR3 DNA is TGTGCCAGCAGCCCCCCGGACTCCCCGCGGGAGCAGTTCTTC. Protein: CASSPPDSPREQFF. This rearrangement joins TRBV7-7 to TRBJ2-1, with D possibly being TRBD2 (5 bases). The CDR3 is made up of 14 amino acids. Germline lookup yields CDR1 SSHAT and CDR2 FNYEAQ (reference sequence). V was pared by 5 bases and J by 10 bases, with 18 bases between.